This T cell receptor beta chain was retrieved from a study of response to subunit inactivated influenza vaccine. Findings and caveats of the study: The authors suggested that every seasonal influenza vaccination recruits few new T cells.

TCRdb re-derived calls from the RT-PCR reads in MiXCR, one entry per CDR3 protein. The sample consists of hundreds of thousands of distinct CDR3 sequences, around 14% of them appearing once. Per germline, CDR1 SGHTA and CDR2 FQGNSA. The CDR3 extends over 16 amino acids. With V trimmed by 4 bases and J by 5 bases, 7 bases remained unmatched. This clonotype was seen more than once but under ten times. Its target is not known. The TCR was taken from a man aged 50-59 years who received an inactivated influenza vaccine. Sequencing used PBMCs from blood, obtained about 13 days after vaccination. The rearrangement uses TRBV7-2 and TRBJ2-1; 11 bases are shared with TRBD2. The CDR3 protein is CASSSRSGRAHNEQFF. The CDR3 region has the DNA TGTGCCAGCAGCTCCCGTAGCGGGAGGGCCCACAATGAGCAGTTCTTC.